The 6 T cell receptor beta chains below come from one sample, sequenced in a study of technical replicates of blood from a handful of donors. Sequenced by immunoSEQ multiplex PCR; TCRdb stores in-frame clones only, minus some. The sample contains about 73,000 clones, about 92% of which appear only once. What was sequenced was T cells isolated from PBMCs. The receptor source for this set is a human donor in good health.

In DNA form, the CDR3 reads TGTGCCAGCAGCTTAGGACAGGGTCGTCGGAAACTGTTTTTT. Its translation is CASSLGQGRRKLFF. This chain joins TRBV7-2 and TRBJ1-4; 7 bases line up with TRBD1. Germline V gene data show CDR1 as SGHTA and CDR2 as FQGNSA. The CDR3 sequence is 14 residues long. V lost 1 base to trimming and J lost 11 bases; unmatched junction nucleotides: 7.

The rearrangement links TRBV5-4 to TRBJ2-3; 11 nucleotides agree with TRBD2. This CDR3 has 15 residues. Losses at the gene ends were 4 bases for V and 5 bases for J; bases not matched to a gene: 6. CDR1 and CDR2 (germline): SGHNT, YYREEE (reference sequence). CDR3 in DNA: TGTGCCAGCAGCCCACGGGGGACTAGCGGAGATACGCAGTATTTT. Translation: CASSPRGTSGDTQYF.

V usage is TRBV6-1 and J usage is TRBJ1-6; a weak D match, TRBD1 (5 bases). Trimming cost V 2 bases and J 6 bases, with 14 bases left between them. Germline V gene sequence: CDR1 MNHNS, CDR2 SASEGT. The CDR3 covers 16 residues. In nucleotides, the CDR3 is TGTGCCAGCAGTGAACCCCAAGGGGTGATTAATTCACCCCTCCACTTT. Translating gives CASSEPQGVINSPLHF.

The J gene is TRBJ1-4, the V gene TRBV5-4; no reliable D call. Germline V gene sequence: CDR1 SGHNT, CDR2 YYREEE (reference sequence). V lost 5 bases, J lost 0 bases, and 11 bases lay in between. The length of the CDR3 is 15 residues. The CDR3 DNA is TGTGCCAGCAGAGCTACGGGTGCAACTAATGAAAAACTGTTTTTT. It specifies CASRATGATNEKLFF.

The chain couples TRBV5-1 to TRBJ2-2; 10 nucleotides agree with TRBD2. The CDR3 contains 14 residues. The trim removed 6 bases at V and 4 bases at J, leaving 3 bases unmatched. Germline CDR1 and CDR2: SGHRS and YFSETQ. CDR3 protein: CASTAGGGTGELFF. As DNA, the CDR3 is TGCGCCAGCACAGCGGGAGGGGGCACCGGGGAGCTGTTTTTT.

CDR3 sequence: CASSQAPVGSHNIQETQYF. CDR3 coding DNA: TGCGCCAGCAGCCAAGCCCCCGTTGGTAGCCACAACATCCAAGAGACCCAGTACTTC. This chain joins TRBV4-1 and TRBJ2-5; D ambiguous. The V end lost 1 base, the J end lost 1 base, and 22 bases lay between the germline ends. This CDR3 is 19 amino acids long. CDR1 and CDR2 from the germline V gene are MGHRA and YSYEKL.